This T cell receptor (beta chain) emerged from a study of OX40 agonist ivuxolimab in advanced cancers. Turning to this clone: Its antigen is not identified.

CDR1 is SQVTM, CDR2 ANQGSEA, per germline. The germline V and J ends were trimmed by 3 bases and 7 bases, with 12 bases remaining between them. The CDR3 contains 12 residues. Study findings and constraints: On average, CD8+ T cells showed a greater number of expanded clones than CD4+. Within 6 weeks, CD4+ and CD8+ blood T cells expanded clonally at 0.1 to 3.0 mg/kg.

Sequenced by immunoSEQ multiplex PCR; TCRdb stores in-frame clones only, minus some. The sample has approximately 82,000 clones; more than 75% are singletons. The source was CD4+ or CD8+ T cells sorted from blood, collected in a trial of the OX40 agonist ivuxolimab. This TCR was recovered from an adult with an advanced solid tumor such as melanoma, head and neck, liver or kidney cancer. V usage is TRBV29-1 and J usage is TRBJ1-2; no reliable D call. CDR3 sequence (DNA): TGCAGCGTTGACTGGCTTGGTGTTGGCTACACCTTC. Its translation: CSVDWLGVGYTF.